These 14 T cell receptor beta chains came from one sample sequenced in a study of blood T cell repertoires in COVID-19. Data came from immunoSEQ multiplex PCR; TCRdb stores just in-frame clones and leaves some out. This sample has 240,000 or so clones, with about 88% found just once. Material for sequencing was peripheral blood. The source of these receptors is a woman aged 40 to 49 who had recovered from COVID-19.

This clone was recorded many times. V usage is TRBV25-1 and J usage is TRBJ1-1, with D possibly matching TRBD1 (6 bases). The V end was cut by 8 bases, the J end by 9 bases, with 16 bases between. This CDR3 region has 12 residues. The germline gives CDR1 MGHDK, CDR2 SYGVNS. The DNA of the CDR3 is TGTGCCAGCGGGTTTGGGGGCACACAAGCTTTCTTT. Residues: CASGFGGTQAFF.

This chain joins TRBV6-6 and TRBJ2-7; TRBD2 matches 12 bases. Trimming took 4 bases from V and 4 from J; bases not matched to a gene: 2. In germline, CDR1 is MNHNY, CDR2 SVGAGI (reference sequence). CDR3 length equals 14 residues. As DNA, the CDR3 is TGTGCCAGCAGTTCCCTAGCGGGAGGGTACGAGCAGTACGTC. It yields the protein CASSSLAGGYEQYV.

This clone was counted a few times. The chain joins TRBV10-3 to TRBJ2-3; D is possibly TRBD2 (6 bases). The CDR3 totals 15 residues. The germline CDR1 and CDR2 sequences are ENHRY and SYGVKD. V was cut by 0 bases and J by 4 bases, with 11 bases left in between. The CDR3 sequence is CAISESTGGPDTQYF. DNA for the CDR3: TGTGCCATCAGTGAGTCGACCGGGGGACCAGATACGCAGTATTTT.

This chain links TRBV7-2 with TRBJ1-1, with D perhaps matching TRBD1 (6 bases). The germline V gene encodes CDR1 SGHTA and CDR2 FQGNSA. The V end lost 5 bases, the J end lost 4 bases, and 14 bases lay between the germline ends. CDR3 size: 14 residues. The CDR3 DNA follows: TGTGCCAGCAGCGAACAGGGATCGGGCACTGAAGCTTTCTTT. It encodes CASSEQGSGTEAFF.

This sequence joins TRBV3-1 (or the pseudogene TRBV3-2) and TRBJ1-3, with 7 bases matching TRBD1. Germline trimming cut 5 bases from V and 0 bases from J; bases unmatched to any gene: 4. This CDR3 is built from 15 residues. Germline V gene sequence: CDR1 LGHDT, CDR2 YNNKEL (reference sequence). The CDR3 DNA reads as TGTGCCAGCAGCAGGGACAGTGCCTCTGGAAACACCATATATTTT. Translation gives CASSRDSASGNTIYF.

This chain links TRBV6-5 with TRBJ1-6; 7 bases align to TRBD1. V gave up 6 bases and J gave up 4 bases; unmatched junction bases: 6. The CDR3 contains 15 residues. CDR1 and CDR2 from the germline V gene are MNHEY and SVGAGI. The CDR3, as DNA: TGTGCCAGCAGCACAGGGGCTGGGTATAATTCACCCCTCCACTTT. It is translated as CASSTGAGYNSPLHF.

The chain links TRBV7-9 to TRBJ2-7; 10 bases line up with TRBD1. The CDR3 has 13 amino acids. The V gene end was trimmed by 5 bases and the J gene end by 3 bases; junction bases not matched to a gene: 1. CDR1 is SEHNR, CDR2 FQNEAQ, per germline (reference sequence). CDR3 DNA: TGTGCCAGCAGCCGGACAGGGGGCTACGAGCAGTACTTC. Its translation: CASSRTGGYEQYF.

The chain couples TRBV9 to TRBJ2-2; no clear D gene. Per germline, CDR1 SGDLS and CDR2 YYNGEE. CDR3 length: 13 residues. V lost 2 bases to trimming and J lost 6 bases, with 8 bases between them. The CDR3 DNA reads as TGTGCCAGCAGCGTCTTACGGGCCGGGGAGCTGTTTTTT. This encodes CASSVLRAGELFF.

This chain connects TRBV28 to TRBJ2-7; possibly TRBD1 for D (8 bases). The V end was cut by 5 bases, the J end by 7 bases, with 18 bases between. CDR3 length: 14 amino acids. CDR1 is MDHEN, CDR2 SYDVKM, per germline. CDR3 bases: TGTGCCAGCAGTGCCCAGGGGGCGGGAGATGAGCAGTACGTC. Its protein is CASSAQGAGDEQYV.

The chain has TRBV5-6 and TRBJ1-2; D is possibly TRBD1 (6 bases). The CDR3 spans 14 residues. Per germline, CDR1 SGHDT and CDR2 YYEEEE. Trimming cost V 3 bases and J 3 bases, with 12 bases left between them. The CDR3 spells CASSSTGLDYGYTF. CDR3 DNA: TGTGCCAGCAGCTCGACAGGTCTCGACTATGGCTACACCTTC.

The chain recombines TRBV27 with TRBJ1-5, with D possibly matching TRBD1 (5 bases). Germline CDR1 reads MNHEY; CDR2 reads SMNVEV (reference sequence). This CDR3 has 14 amino acids. V shed 5 bases and J shed 6 bases, with 14 bases lying between them. As DNA, the CDR3 is TGTGCCAGCAGTGGGTGGGGGGAAGGTCAGCCCCAGCATTTT. Translated, it gives CASSGWGEGQPQHF.

This CDR3 is CASSSYSGIRTDTQYF. The CDR3 nucleotides read TGCGCCAGCAGCTCCTATAGCGGGATCCGGACAGATACGCAGTATTTT. This chain links TRBV5-1 with TRBJ2-3; TRBD2 matches 8 bases. The CDR3 covers 16 residues. Germline lookup yields CDR1 SGHRS and CDR2 YFSETQ. V lost 3 bases and J lost 3; bases outside the gene matches: 9. Together with reference TRBV5-1 and TRBJ2-3, the CDR3 gives the full variable domain: KAGVTQTPRYLIKTRGQQVTLSCSPISGHRSVSWYQQTPGQGLQFLFEYFSETQRNKGNFPGRFSGRQFSNSRSEMNVSTLELGDSALYLCASSSYSGIRTDTQYFGPGTRLTVL.

This rearrangement joins TRBV11-2 to TRBJ1-1, with D possibly TRBD1 on 6 matching bases. CDR3 length: 16 amino acids. Per germline, CDR1 SGHAT and CDR2 FQNNGV. V gave up 1 base and J gave up 1 base, with 13 bases separating them. As DNA, the CDR3 is TGTGCCAGCAGCTTAGGGGCCGGGACATCGAACACTGAAGCTTTCTTT. This encodes CASSLGAGTSNTEAFF.

The chain has TRBV12-3 or TRBV12-4 and TRBJ2-7; TRBD2 agrees at 8 bases. V lost 5 bases and J lost 4; bases outside the gene matches: 4. The CDR3 is 13 residues long. The DNA of the CDR3 is TGTGCCAGCAGTCAACTAGCGGCATACGAGCAGTACTTC. Its translation is CASSQLAAYEQYF.